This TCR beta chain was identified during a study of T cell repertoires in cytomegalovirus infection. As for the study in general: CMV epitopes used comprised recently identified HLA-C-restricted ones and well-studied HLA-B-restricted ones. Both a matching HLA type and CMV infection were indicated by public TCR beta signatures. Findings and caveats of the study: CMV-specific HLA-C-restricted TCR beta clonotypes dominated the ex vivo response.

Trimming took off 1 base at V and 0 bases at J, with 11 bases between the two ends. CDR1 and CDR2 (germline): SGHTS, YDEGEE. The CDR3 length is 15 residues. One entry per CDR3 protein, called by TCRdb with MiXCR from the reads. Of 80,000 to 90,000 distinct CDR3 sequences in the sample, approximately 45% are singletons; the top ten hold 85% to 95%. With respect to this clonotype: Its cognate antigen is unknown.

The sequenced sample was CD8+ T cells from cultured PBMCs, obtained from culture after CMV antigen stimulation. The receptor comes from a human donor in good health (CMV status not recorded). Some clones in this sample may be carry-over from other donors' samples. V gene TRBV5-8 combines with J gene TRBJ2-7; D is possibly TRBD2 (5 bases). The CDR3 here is CASSLRGLPSYEQYF. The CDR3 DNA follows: TGTGCCAGCAGCTTGAGAGGGTTGCCCTCCTACGAGCAGTACTTC.